This TCR beta chain was sequenced during a study of cytomegalovirus exposure and HLA in healthy donors. Notes on the study in general: In vitro work confirmed that a few CMV-associated chains recognize CMV antigens.

Germline V lookup: CDR1 SGDLS, CDR2 YYNGEE. V was pared by 1 base and J by 0 bases, with 10 bases between. This CDR3 contains 15 residues. A note on this clone: Its antigen remains unknown.

The PCR used 60 Vbeta and 13 Jbeta primers. Authors' processing steps: An analysis that came later counted 80 million or so unique TCR beta chains, approximately 9.9 million shared. The data were produced by immunoSEQ multiplex PCR, yet TCRdb's version contains in-frame clones alone and is incomplete. Clone size and V and J calls were adopted from that table, with D and trimming inferred from the DNA. The sample gives around 150,000 clones, roughly 77% of which show up once; roughly 2% is in the top ten. Source material: PBMCs. The chain has TRBV9 and TRBJ2-5; TRBD1 is a possible D gene (5 bases). This clonotype was sampled from a man between 50 and 59 years old in good health and CMV-seropositive. The CDR3 reads CASSVFSGYQETQYF. CDR3 in DNA: TGTGCCAGCAGCGTATTCTCAGGGTACCAAGAGACCCAGTACTTC.